This TCR beta chain was obtained from a study of CD4 T cells in relation to SARS-CoV-2 and coronaviruses. Turning to the study itself: Controls used an HIV-1 Nef peptide pool or no peptide.

The table came from immunoSEQ multiplex PCR; TCRdb's copy has only in-frame clones and leaves some out. The sample has around 25,000 clones; approximately 70% are singletons. A note on this clone: No antigen is known for it.

Before the COVID-19 pandemic, during about 2011-2019, CD4+ T cells were taken from unexposed donors. After nine to ten days of culture, CD4+ T cells were isolated. As cell numbers allowed, unexposed-donor CD4+ T cells faced SARS-CoV-2 S/N and four cold-coronavirus spikes. Half the medium was replaced with IL-2 medium on days 3 and 7. CDR1 and CDR2 from the germline V gene are LNHDA and SQIVND (reference sequence). After removal of 4 bases from V and 5 bases from J, the junction contained 6 bases not matched to a gene. CDR3 length: 14 amino acids. Study-level findings and limits: The cross-reactivity analysis covered only spike protein, not other viral proteins.

This TCR was recovered from a human donor in good health. This chain uses TRBV19 with TRBJ2-5, with 8 nucleotides matching TRBD2. Sequences were obtained from CD4+ T cells from PBMCs, cultured in vitro. The CDR3 region is CASSSTGGAETQYF. CDR3 in DNA: TGTGCCAGTAGTAGTACGGGGGGGGCTGAGACCCAGTACTTC.